Below, 32 T cell receptor beta chains from the same sample are listed, as sequenced in a study of cytomegalovirus exposure and HLA in healthy donors. PCR primers comprised 60 Vbeta and 13 Jbeta primers. Clones were sequenced by immunoSEQ multiplex PCR, and TCRdb holds only the in-frame ones, with some missing. The repertoire holds 84,000 or so clones, with roughly four fifths as singletons. Sequenced input: PBMCs. The receptors were gathered from a human donor in good health.

V gene TRBV7-2 combines with J gene TRBJ2-1; 8 nucleotides match TRBD2. The V gene's germline CDR1 is SGHTA and CDR2 FQGNSA. With V trimmed by 5 bases and J by 7 bases, 10 bases remained unmatched. This CDR3 is built from 15 residues. CDR3 nucleotides: TGTGCCAGCAGCCTCGAGGGGACTAGGTGGAATGAGCAGTTCTTC. Protein sequence: CASSLEGTRWNEQFF.

The count of this clone is one. The rearrangement joins TRBV6-1 to TRBJ2-3, with no clear D. Germline CDR1 and CDR2: MNHNS and SASEGT. This CDR3 has 13 amino acids. V gave up 3 bases and J gave up 3 bases, with 7 bases separating them. The CDR3 region is CASSEIRTDTQYF. In DNA, the CDR3 is TGTGCCAGCAGTGAGATCCGGACAGATACGCAGTATTTT.

This chain joins TRBV2 and TRBJ1-3; 10 nucleotides align to TRBD1. The CDR3 spans 15 residues. CDR1 and CDR2 (germline): SNHLY, FYNNEI. Trimming removed 5 bases from V and 2 bases from J; junction bases left unmatched: 3. CDR3 region: CASSSDRGPGNTIYF. The CDR3 DNA reads TGTGCCAGCAGTTCTGACAGGGGGCCTGGAAACACCATATATTTT.

J is TRBJ1-4 and V is TRBV2; a possible D gene is TRBD1 (5 bases). This CDR3 has 17 residues. The germline V and J ends were trimmed by 6 bases and 0 bases, with 17 bases remaining between them. The V gene's germline CDR1 is SNHLY and CDR2 FYNNEI. CDR3 sequence reads: CASSSTEYIATNEKLFF. CDR3 coding DNA: TGTGCCAGCAGCTCGACAGAATATATTGCAACTAATGAAAAACTGTTTTTT.

Sample share makes this clone medium-sized. The chain carries TRBV6-5 and TRBJ1-6; D is ambiguous. Trimming removed 0 bases from V and 14 bases from J, with 11 bases in between. The CDR3 length is 13 residues. Germline V gene data show CDR1 as MNHEY and CDR2 as SVGAGI. The CDR3 protein is CASSYSLVGALHF. The CDR3 DNA reads as TGTGCCAGCAGTTACTCCCTCGTCGGGGCCCTCCACTTT.

The V call is TRBV28, the J call TRBJ1-6, with 7 bases matching TRBD1. V was clipped by 3 bases and J by 8 bases; unmatched bases: 13. Germline CDR1 and CDR2: MDHEN and SYDVKM. CDR3 length: 17 residues. The CDR3 spells CASSFPDRSIKDSPLHF. As DNA, the CDR3 is TGTGCCAGCAGTTTCCCGGACAGGTCAATAAAGGATTCACCCCTCCACTTT.

The chain couples TRBV2 to TRBJ2-5; 7 bases are a match to TRBD2. The germline CDR1 and CDR2 sequences are SNHLY and FYNNEI. The junction had 7 bases not matched to a gene; V was cut back by 2 bases and J by 4 bases. This CDR3 is built from 15 residues. The CDR3 DNA reads as TGTGCCAGCAGTGAATTGCGCGGGGGAGGAGAGACCCAGTACTTC. Translated, it gives CASSELRGGGETQYF. The full variable domain, rest sourced from reference TRBV2 and TRBJ2-5, is EPEVTQTPSHQVTQMGQEVILRCVPISNHLYFYWYRQILGQKVEFLVSFYNNEISEKSEIFDDQFSVERPDGSNFTLKIRSTKLEDSAMYFCASSELRGGGETQYFGPGTRLLVL.

The rearrangement links TRBV5-5 to TRBJ2-1, with D perhaps TRBD1 (5 bases). Trimming removed 1 base at V and 1 base at J, with 12 bases between. Germline values: CDR1 SGHKS, CDR2 YYEKEE (reference sequence). This CDR3 contains 16 residues. The CDR3 here is CASSLLDIPSYNEQFF. The CDR3 nucleotides read TGTGCCAGCAGCTTGCTGGACATCCCATCCTACAATGAGCAGTTCTTC.

This clone was recorded many times. The V gene is TRBV6-6, the J gene TRBJ1-1, with no clear D. V was clipped by 5 bases and J by 1 base, with 8 bases between them. CDR3 length equals 13 residues. Looked up from germline, CDR1 is MNHNY and CDR2 is SVGAGI (reference sequence). In nucleotides, the CDR3 is TGTGCCAGCAGTCTACTAGAGAACACTGAAGCTTTCTTT. Translated, it gives CASSLLENTEAFF.

The genes are TRBV5-1 and TRBJ2-1; 10 bases are shared with TRBD1. Per the germline V gene, CDR1 is SGHRS and CDR2 is YFSETQ. V trimming: 4 bases; J trimming: 7 bases; junction bases outside the gene matches: 20. The CDR3 extends over 19 amino acids. CDR3 nucleotide sequence: TGCGCCAGCAGCCCAAGGGCCTCTACGGGACAGGGGTTGGCGAATGAGCAGTTCTTC. Translation gives CASSPRASTGQGLANEQFF. The variable domain in full, with the rest retrieved from reference TRBV5-1 and TRBJ2-1, is KAGVTQTPRYLIKTRGQQVTLSCSPISGHRSVSWYQQTPGQGLQFLFEYFSETQRNKGNFPGRFSGRQFSNSRSEMNVSTLELGDSALYLCASSPRASTGQGLANEQFFGPGTRLTVL.

The CDR3: CASSFPGGCEAFF. The CDR3 DNA is TGTGCCAGCAGTTTCCCCGGGGGTTGCGAAGCTTTCTTT. V and J are TRBV6-5 and TRBJ1-1; D is possibly TRBD1 (5 bases). Germline CDR1 is MNHEY and CDR2 is SVGAGI. This CDR3 comprises 13 residues. Deletions cut 4 bases from V and 8 bases from J, with 14 bases between.

V gene TRBV10-2 combines with J gene TRBJ2-1, with TRBD2 matching 8 bases. The CDR3 sequence is 12 residues long. Germline CDR1 WSHSY, CDR2 SAAADI. The trim removed 5 bases at V and 12 bases at J, leaving 6 bases unmatched. CDR3: CASSRPSGGQFF. The CDR3 region has the DNA TGCGCCAGCAGTAGACCAAGCGGGGGGCAGTTCTTC.

The CDR3 region is CASSLARGRTYSNQPQHF. As DNA, the CDR3 is TGCGCCAGCAGCTTGGCTAGGGGGCGCACCTATAGCAATCAGCCCCAGCATTTT. The V and J genes are TRBV5-1 and TRBJ1-5, with 7 nucleotides matching TRBD1. CDR3 length: 18 amino acids. Per germline, CDR1 SGHRS and CDR2 YFSETQ. With V trimmed by 0 bases and J by 0 bases, 9 bases remained unmatched.

The V gene is TRBV18, the J gene TRBJ1-6, with D possibly being TRBD1 (6 bases). The CDR3 contains 16 residues. The germline V gene encodes CDR1 KGHSH and CDR2 LQKENI. Trimming removed 0 bases at V and 10 bases at J, with 16 bases between. In nucleotides, the CDR3 is TGTGCCAGCTCACCACCTGGCGGGGGCTTCAGGTCACCCCTCCACTTT. Encoded protein: CASSPPGGGFRSPLHF.

The V call is TRBV5-1, the J call TRBJ1-2, with 8 bases aligning to TRBD1. The CDR3 runs to 17 residues. Germline loops: CDR1 SGHRS, CDR2 YFSETQ. The ends lost 0 bases at V and 7 bases at J; junction bases unmatched: 14. The CDR3: CASSLGGQAGWDSGYTF. The DNA for the CDR3 is TGCGCCAGCAGCTTGGGGGGACAGGCCGGTTGGGACTCTGGCTACACCTTC.

This clone was observed a single time. This rearrangement joins TRBV4-1 to TRBJ2-3; the D is unclear. Germline CDR1 MGHRA, CDR2 YSYEKL. With 1 base removed from V and 6 bases from J, the gap between germline ends came to 14 bases. This CDR3 region has 15 residues. The chain's CDR3 is CASSQGHSLRDTQYF. DNA of the CDR3: TGCGCCAGCAGCCAAGGGCACTCCTTGAGGGATACGCAGTATTTT.

This chain joins TRBV7-9 and TRBJ2-2; 8 nucleotides align to TRBD2. Germline V gene sequence: CDR1 SEHNR, CDR2 FQNEAQ (reference sequence). V gave up 3 bases and J gave up 1 base; unmatched junction bases: 4. The CDR3 sequence is 16 residues long. The CDR3 coding sequence is TGTGCCAGCAGCTTTGCCCGGGGGGGGAACACCGGGGAGCTGTTTTTT. Translated: CASSFARGGNTGELFF.

The V gene is TRBV6-5, the J gene TRBJ1-1; D is uncertain. Germline CDR1 and CDR2: MNHEY and SVGAGI. Trimming stripped 0 bases from V and 0 bases from J, with 11 bases between. The CDR3 runs to 16 residues. CDR3 sequence: CASSYSAGVVNTEAFF. The CDR3 coding sequence is TGTGCCAGCAGTTACTCGGCCGGGGTCGTGAACACTGAAGCTTTCTTT.

The chain carries TRBV27 and TRBJ2-7, with 8 bases lining up with TRBD2. Germline lookup yields CDR1 MNHEY and CDR2 SMNVEV (reference sequence). The ends lost 6 bases at V and 4 bases at J; junction bases unmatched: 11. This CDR3 is 15 amino acids long. This CDR3 is CASSPLGGGLYEQYF. The CDR3 DNA sequence: TGTGCCAGCAGCCCCCTCGGGGGGGGCTTATACGAGCAGTACTTC.

This chain joins TRBV27 and TRBJ2-3; 9 bases line up with TRBD2. CDR1 and CDR2 (germline): MNHEY, SMNVEV (reference sequence). The CDR3 is 16 residues long. The V gene end was trimmed by 3 bases and the J gene end by 5 bases; junction bases not matched to a gene: 9. The CDR3 spells CASSLTSGGLGDTQYF. CDR3 bases: TGTGCCAGCAGTTTGACCAGCGGGGGGCTTGGAGATACGCAGTATTTT.

This sequence joins TRBV7-9 and TRBJ1-2; the match to TRBD1 covers 7 bases. Trimming cost V 0 bases and J 0 bases; bases outside gene matches: 4. Germline-derived CDR1 and CDR2 are SEHNR and FQNEAQ (reference sequence). This CDR3 contains 16 residues. CDR3: CASSLAPGQPNYGYTF. The CDR3 DNA follows: TGTGCCAGCAGCTTAGCCCCGGGACAGCCTAACTATGGCTACACCTTC.

The rearrangement uses TRBV11-2 and TRBJ1-2, with D perhaps matching TRBD1 (6 bases). This CDR3 has 19 amino acids. V was clipped by 3 bases and J by 4 bases, with 27 bases between them. Per the germline V gene, CDR1 is SGHAT and CDR2 is FQNNGV. This CDR3 reads CASSFQPRGTQGDFYGYTF. The CDR3 DNA reads as TGTGCCAGCAGCTTCCAACCCCGGGGCACACAGGGCGACTTCTATGGCTACACCTTC.

Here the CDR3 reads CATLRADTQYF. The DNA of the CDR3 is TGTGCCACTCTTCGAGCAGATACGCAGTATTTT. V and J are TRBV2 and TRBJ2-3; D gene ambiguous. Germline V lookup: CDR1 SNHLY, CDR2 FYNNEI. The V and J ends lost 10 bases and 4 bases respectively, with 9 bases between them. There are 11 residues in the CDR3.

The chain links TRBV29-1 to TRBJ2-5; D is perhaps TRBD1 (5 bases). Germline CDR1 is SQVTM and CDR2 is ANQGSEA. V was clipped by 1 base and J by 8 bases, with 14 bases between them. This CDR3 spans 13 amino acids. The CDR3 spells CSVEVNLRATQYF. CDR3 in DNA: TGCAGCGTTGAAGTTAACCTCAGGGCCACCCAGTACTTC.

This sequence joins TRBV19 and TRBJ1-4; D gene uncertain. Germline CDR1 LNHDA, CDR2 SQIVND (reference sequence). The CDR3 sequence is 14 residues long. Trimming left V 1 base short and J 7 bases short, with 10 bases between. Here the CDR3 DNA reads TGTGCCAGTAGTATAGGTTCAATCGGTGAAAAACTGTTTTTT. This translates into CASSIGSIGEKLFF.

The chain employs TRBV4-1 and TRBJ1-4; 7 nucleotides agree with TRBD1. J was trimmed by 6 bases and V by 0 bases; bases with no gene match: 7. This CDR3 comprises 16 residues. Germline V gives CDR1 MGHRA, CDR2 YSYEKL. The CDR3 sequence: CASSQDWDRAYEKLFF. CDR3 DNA sequence: TGCGCCAGCAGCCAAGATTGGGACAGAGCATATGAAAAACTGTTTTTT.

The V and J genes are TRBV19 and TRBJ2-7; 9 nucleotides agree with TRBD1. V was clipped by 6 bases and J by 6 bases; unmatched bases: 6. CDR3 length: 13 residues. Germline CDR1 and CDR2: LNHDA and SQIVND (reference sequence). Written as DNA, the CDR3 is TGTGCCAGTAGGGACAGGGGCCTCGGCGAGCAGTACTTC. Translation: CASRDRGLGEQYF.

The chain employs TRBV7-2 and TRBJ1-1; a possible D gene is TRBD1 (6 bases). The CDR3 runs 15 residues. Germline V gene sequence: CDR1 SGHTA, CDR2 FQGNSA. V lost 3 bases and J 3 bases, leaving 14 bases between the germline ends. In DNA form, the CDR3 reads TGTGCCAGCAGCTTGGGTGGGGGGGCGGACACTGAAGCTTTCTTT. This encodes CASSLGGGADTEAFF. Variable domain in full (rest from reference TRBV7-2 and TRBJ1-1): GAGVSQSPSNKVTEKGKDVELRCDPISGHTALYWYRQSLGQGLEFLIYFQGNSAPDKSGLPSDRFSAERTGGSVSTLTIQRTQQEDSAVYLCASSLGGGADTEAFFGQGTRLTVV.

V gene TRBV18 combines with J gene TRBJ1-2; no definite D call. V was trimmed by 1 base and J by 0 bases, leaving 12 bases between them. This CDR3 comprises 16 residues. Per the germline V gene, CDR1 is KGHSH and CDR2 is LQKENI. In DNA, the CDR3 is TGTGCCAGCTCACCACTCCGGCAGGATCCTAACTATGGCTACACCTTC. It translates to CASSPLRQDPNYGYTF.

The chain couples TRBV7-9 to TRBJ2-5; TRBD2 agrees at 8 bases. The CDR3 sequence is 14 residues long. Per germline, CDR1 SEHNR and CDR2 FQNEAQ (reference sequence). The V and J ends lost 5 bases and 5 bases, in that order; junction bases with no gene match: 7. This CDR3 is CASSVGGAKETQYF. The DNA for the CDR3 is TGTGCCAGCAGCGTCGGGGGGGCCAAGGAGACCCAGTACTTC.

The sample holds a few counts of this clone. The chain carries TRBV29-1 and TRBJ2-1; 10 bases line up with TRBD2. Germline lookup yields CDR1 SQVTM and CDR2 ANQGSEA. Germline trimming cut 7 bases from V and 2 bases from J; bases unmatched to any gene: 8. CDR3 size: 15 residues. CDR3 in amino acids: CSANLAGGAYNEQFF. The CDR3 region has the DNA TGCAGCGCAAACTTAGCGGGGGGTGCCTACAATGAGCAGTTCTTC.

This sequence joins TRBV6-5 and TRBJ1-4; no clear D. Per the germline V gene, CDR1 is MNHEY and CDR2 is SVGAGI. The CDR3 consists of 15 residues. With 7 bases removed from V and 7 bases from J, the gap between germline ends came to 19 bases. The CDR3: CASTRTAQLGEKLFF. The CDR3 region has the DNA TGTGCCAGCACACGGACGGCCCAACTAGGTGAAAAACTGTTTTTT.